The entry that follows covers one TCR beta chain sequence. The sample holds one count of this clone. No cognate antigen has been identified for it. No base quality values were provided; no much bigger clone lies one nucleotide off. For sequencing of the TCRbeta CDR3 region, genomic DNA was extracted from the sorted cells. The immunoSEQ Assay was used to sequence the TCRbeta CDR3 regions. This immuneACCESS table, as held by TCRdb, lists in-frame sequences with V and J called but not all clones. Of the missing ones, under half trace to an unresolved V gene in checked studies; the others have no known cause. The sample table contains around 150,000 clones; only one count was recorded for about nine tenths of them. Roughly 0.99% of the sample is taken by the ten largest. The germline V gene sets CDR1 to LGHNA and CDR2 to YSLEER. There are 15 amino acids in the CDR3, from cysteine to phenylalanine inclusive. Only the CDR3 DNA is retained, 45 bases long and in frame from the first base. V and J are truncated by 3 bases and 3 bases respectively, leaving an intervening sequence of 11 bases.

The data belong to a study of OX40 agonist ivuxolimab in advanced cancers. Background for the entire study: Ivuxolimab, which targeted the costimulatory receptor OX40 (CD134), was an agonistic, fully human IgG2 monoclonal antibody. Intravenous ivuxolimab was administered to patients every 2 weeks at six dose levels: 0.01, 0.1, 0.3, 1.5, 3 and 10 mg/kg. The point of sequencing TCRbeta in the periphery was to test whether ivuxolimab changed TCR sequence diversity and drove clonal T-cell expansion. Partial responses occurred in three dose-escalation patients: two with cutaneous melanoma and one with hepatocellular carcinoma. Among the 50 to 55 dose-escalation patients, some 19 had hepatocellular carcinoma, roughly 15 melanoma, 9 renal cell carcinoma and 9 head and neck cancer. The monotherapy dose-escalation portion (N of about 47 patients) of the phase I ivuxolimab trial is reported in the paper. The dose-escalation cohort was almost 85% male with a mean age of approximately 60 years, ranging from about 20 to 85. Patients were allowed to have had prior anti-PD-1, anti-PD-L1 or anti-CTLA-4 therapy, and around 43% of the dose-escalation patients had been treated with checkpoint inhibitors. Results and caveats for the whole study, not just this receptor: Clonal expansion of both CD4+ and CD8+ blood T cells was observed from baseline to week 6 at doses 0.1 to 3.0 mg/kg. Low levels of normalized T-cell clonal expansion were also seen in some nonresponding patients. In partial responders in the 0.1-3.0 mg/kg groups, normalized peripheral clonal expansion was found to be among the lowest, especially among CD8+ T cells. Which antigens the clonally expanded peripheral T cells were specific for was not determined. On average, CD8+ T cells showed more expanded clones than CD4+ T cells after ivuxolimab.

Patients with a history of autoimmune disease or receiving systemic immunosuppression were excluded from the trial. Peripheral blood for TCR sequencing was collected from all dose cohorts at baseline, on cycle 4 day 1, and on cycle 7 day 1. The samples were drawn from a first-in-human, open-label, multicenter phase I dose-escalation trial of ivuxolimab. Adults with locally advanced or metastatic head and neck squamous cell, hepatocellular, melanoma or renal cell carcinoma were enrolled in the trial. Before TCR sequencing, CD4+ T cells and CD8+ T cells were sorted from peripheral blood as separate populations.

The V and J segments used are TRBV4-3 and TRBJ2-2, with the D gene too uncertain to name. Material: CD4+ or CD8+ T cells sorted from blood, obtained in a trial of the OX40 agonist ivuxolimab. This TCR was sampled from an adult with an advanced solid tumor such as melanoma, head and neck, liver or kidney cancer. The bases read TGCGCCAGCAGCCAGGCTTCCGGGTACACCGGGGAGCTGTTTTTT. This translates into CASSQASGYTGELFF.